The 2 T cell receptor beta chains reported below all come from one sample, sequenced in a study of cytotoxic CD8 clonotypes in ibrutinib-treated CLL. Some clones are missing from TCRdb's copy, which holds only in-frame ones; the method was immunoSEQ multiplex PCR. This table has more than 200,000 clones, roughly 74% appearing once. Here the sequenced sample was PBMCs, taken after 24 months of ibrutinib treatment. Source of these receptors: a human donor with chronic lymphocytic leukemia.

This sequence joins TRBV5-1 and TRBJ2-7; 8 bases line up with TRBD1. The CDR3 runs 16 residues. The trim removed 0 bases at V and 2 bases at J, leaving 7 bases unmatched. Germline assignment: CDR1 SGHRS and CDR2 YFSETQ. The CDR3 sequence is CASSLAVTGDPYEQYF. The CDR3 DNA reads TGCGCCAGCAGCTTGGCCGTGACAGGGGACCCCTACGAGCAGTACTTC. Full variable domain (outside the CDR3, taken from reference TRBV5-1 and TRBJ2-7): KAGVTQTPRYLIKTRGQQVTLSCSPISGHRSVSWYQQTPGQGLQFLFEYFSETQRNKGNFPGRFSGRQFSNSRSEMNVSTLELGDSALYLCASSLAVTGDPYEQYFGPGTRLTVT.

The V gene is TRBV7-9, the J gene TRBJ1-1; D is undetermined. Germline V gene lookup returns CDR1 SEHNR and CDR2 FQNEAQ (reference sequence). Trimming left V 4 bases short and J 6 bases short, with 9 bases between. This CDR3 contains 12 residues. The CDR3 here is CASSYLGSEAFF. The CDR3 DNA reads TGTGCCAGCAGCTACCTGGGGTCTGAAGCTTTCTTT.